Below, 10 T cell receptor beta chains from the same sample are listed, as sequenced in a study of beta chain features in type 1 diabetes. Findings and caveats of the study: Shorter TCRB CDR3s, moderately but significantly so, were found in Type 1 diabetes patients in all four CD4+ subsets.

Expressed TCRB transcripts were sequenced, since all the RNA that had been isolated was reverse transcribed. Profiling relied on immunoSEQ multiplex PCR, and the TCRdb table lists in-frame clones only, not all of them. Of hundreds of thousands of clones listed, roughly 9% were seen once; the top ten hold around 1%. Their recognized antigens are unknown. The sample comprised central memory CD4+ T cells from blood. The source of these receptors is a man younger than 40 with type 1 diabetes.

V is TRBV4-1 and J is TRBJ2-2; D is possibly TRBD1 (5 bases). The germline V and J ends were trimmed by 4 bases and 1 base, with 10 bases remaining between them. Germline V lookup: CDR1 MGHRA, CDR2 YSYEKL. This CDR3 contains 15 residues. The CDR3 coding sequence is TGCGCCAGCAGCCGTGGACACTTGAACACCGGGGAGCTGTTTTTT. This gives the protein CASSRGHLNTGELFF.

In DNA form, the CDR3 reads TGTGCCTGGAGTGGTACAGGGTTCGGTGAAAAACTGTTTTTT. It is translated as CAWSGTGFGEKLFF. V usage is TRBV30 and J usage is TRBJ1-4; a possible D gene is TRBD1 (6 bases). The ends were cut back, 1 base at V and 7 bases at J, with 13 bases in the middle. There are 14 residues in the CDR3. Germline CDR1 reads GTSNPN; CDR2 reads SVGIG (reference sequence).

In DNA, the CDR3 is TGTGCCAGTGGCCGACACCCGACCGGGGAGCTGTTTTTT. Residues: CASGRHPTGELFF. The V gene is TRBV19, the J gene TRBJ2-2; D not certain. V lost 8 bases and J 5 bases, leaving 12 bases between the germline ends. CDR1 LNHDA and CDR2 SQIVND come from the germline V gene (reference sequence). This CDR3 is 13 amino acids long.

The chain recombines TRBV5-1 with TRBJ2-7, with 10 bases lining up with TRBD2. Germline V gene data show CDR1 as SGHRS and CDR2 as YFSETQ. V was pared by 0 bases and J by 2 bases, with 2 bases of the junction left unmatched. CDR3 length: 15 amino acids. CDR3 sequence reads: CASSLETSGAYEQYF. The DNA for the CDR3 is TGCGCCAGCAGCTTGGAAACTAGCGGGGCCTACGAGCAGTACTTC.

This chain links TRBV6-4 with TRBJ2-1, with D perhaps matching TRBD1 (5 bases). The CDR3 is 13 residues long. The germline V gene has CDR1 MRHNA and CDR2 SNTAGT. V lost 5 bases, J lost 3 bases, and 8 bases lay in between. CDR3 loop: CASSSGFYNEQFF. The CDR3 nucleotides read TGTGCCAGCAGTTCAGGGTTCTACAATGAGCAGTTCTTC.

This clone was seen more than once but under ten times. The rearrangement links TRBV29-1 to TRBJ1-2, with D possibly TRBD1 on 5 matching bases. This CDR3 is built from 13 residues. Germline CDR1 is SQVTM and CDR2 is ANQGSEA. V was pared by 5 bases and J by 1 base, with 11 bases between. In DNA form, the CDR3 reads TGCAGCGTTTTGGGGCAGGGTAACTATGGCTACACCTTC. Translated: CSVLGQGNYGYTF.

This clone was detected only a few times. The chain employs TRBV7-2 and TRBJ2-3; D remains ambiguous. V was shortened by 5 bases and J by 4 bases, with 13 bases between the two germline ends. CDR3 size: 14 residues. Germline V CDR1 and CDR2: SGHTA, FQGNSA. The CDR3 nucleotides are TGTGCCAGCAGCCTGCTTGGTAACGCAGATACGCAGTATTTT. Translation gives CASSLLGNADTQYF. Full variable domain (remainder filled in from reference TRBV7-2 and TRBJ2-3): GAGVSQSPSNKVTEKGKDVELRCDPISGHTALYWYRQSLGQGLEFLIYFQGNSAPDKSGLPSDRFSAERTGGSVSTLTIQRTQQEDSAVYLCASSLLGNADTQYFGPGTRLTVL.

This clone was counted a few times. CDR3 nucleotides: TGTGCCAGCAGTGTTATGGAGACCCAGTACTTC. Translated, it gives CASSVMETQYF. The chain links TRBV28 to TRBJ2-5; no clear D. Germline CDR1 MDHEN, CDR2 SYDVKM. Trimming pared 5 bases from V and 5 bases from J, leaving 6 bases between. This CDR3 comprises 11 residues.

DNA for the CDR3: TGTGCCAGCAGCTATCAGGGAACTGAAAAACTGTTTTTT. Its translation is CASSYQGTEKLFF. The chain couples TRBV6-6 to TRBJ1-4, with D tentatively TRBD1 (5 bases). CDR3 size: 13 residues. Germline V gene sequence: CDR1 MNHNY, CDR2 SVGAGI (reference sequence). V was pared by 6 bases and J by 7 bases, with 12 bases between.

The CDR3 is CASSGASGTGGSYGYTF. CDR3 DNA: TGTGCCAGCTCAGGCGCATCCGGGACCGGGGGTTCCTATGGCTACACCTTC. The V gene is TRBV18, the J gene TRBJ1-2; a possible D gene is TRBD1 (5 bases). The CDR3 runs 17 residues. Germline V gives CDR1 KGHSH, CDR2 LQKENI. With 5 bases removed from V and 4 bases from J, the gap between germline ends came to 23 bases.